The 22 T cell receptor beta chains below all came from one sample that was sequenced in a study of T cell repertoires in cytomegalovirus infection. One entry per CDR3 protein, called by TCRdb with MiXCR from the reads. Of fewer than 700,000 distinct CDR3 sequences listed, more than 20% are singletons. Sequencing used CD8+ T cells from PBMCs. These receptors originate from a human donor in good health (CMV status not recorded). Some clones in this sample may be carry-over from other donors' samples.

There are many counts of this clonotype. The V gene is TRBV6-1, the J gene TRBJ2-5; D uncertain. V was shortened by 2 bases and J by 2 bases, with 15 bases between the two germline ends. The length of the CDR3 is 16 residues. CDR1 MNHNS and CDR2 SASEGT come from the germline V gene. DNA of the CDR3: TGTGCCAGCAGTGAATGGGCAAAAACCGTTCAAGAGACCCAGTACTTC. Its translation is CASSEWAKTVQETQYF.

This clonotype showed up many times. The chain combines TRBV7-8 with TRBJ1-1; D is unclear. The V and J ends lost 2 bases and 0 bases respectively, with 13 bases between them. Germline CDR1 SGHVS, CDR2 FQNEAQ. The CDR3 covers 16 residues. CDR3 in amino acids: CASSLSNVGLNTEAFF. CDR3 sequence (DNA): TGTGCCAGCAGCTTAAGTAATGTAGGGTTGAACACTGAAGCTTTCTTT.

The sample holds many counts of this clonotype. The V call is TRBV7-2, the J call TRBJ1-2; the match to TRBD1 covers 8 bases. Germline CDR1 is SGHTA and CDR2 is FQGNSA. The CDR3 consists of 15 residues. V shed 5 bases and J 6 bases; nucleotides not matched to a gene: 11. CDR3 coding DNA: TGTGCCAGCAGCCCAAGACAGGGGACTAGGGATGGCTACACCTTC. It yields the protein CASSPRQGTRDGYTF.

The chain links TRBV11-2 to TRBJ2-2; the match to TRBD2 covers 10 bases. The CDR3 length is 17 residues. Trimming removed 2 bases from V and 2 bases from J; junction bases left unmatched: 5. Germline V gene data show CDR1 as SGHAT and CDR2 as FQNNGV. The CDR3 is CASSLWLAGENTGELFF. DNA of the CDR3: TGTGCCAGCAGCTTATGGCTAGCGGGGGAAAACACCGGGGAGCTGTTTTTT.

In its sample, this clonotype was seen many times. This rearrangement joins TRBV5-4 to TRBJ2-6, with D possibly matching TRBD1 (6 bases). The V end was cut by 2 bases, the J end by 2 bases, with 8 bases between. The germline CDR1 and CDR2 sequences are SGHNT and YYREEE (reference sequence). The CDR3 has 15 residues. The CDR3 bases are TGTGCCAGCAGCTTTGAGGGGGCTGGGGCCAACGTCCTGACTTTC. This sequence encodes CASSFEGAGANVLTF.

To note about this clonotype: A much bigger clone sits one base away, suggesting this may be a read error. This sequence joins TRBV28 and TRBJ2-1; tentative D call: TRBD1 (6 bases). The germline CDR1 and CDR2 sequences are MDHEN and SYDVKM. The V end lost 3 bases, the J end lost 8 bases, and 14 bases lay between the germline ends. The CDR3 is 14 residues long. CDR3: CASSFVGAFDEQFF. The CDR3 nucleotides read TGTGCCAGCAGTTTTGTGGGGGCTTTCGATGAGCAGTTCTTC.

This clonotype showed up many times. This rearrangement joins TRBV7-2 to TRBJ2-3, with D possibly being TRBD1 (5 bases). With 5 bases removed from V and 2 bases from J, the gap between germline ends came to 14 bases. This CDR3 comprises 15 residues. Germline values: CDR1 SGHTA, CDR2 FQGNSA. Here the CDR3 reads CASSLPGADTDTQYF. In DNA, the CDR3 is TGTGCCAGCAGCCTTCCTGGGGCGGACACAGATACGCAGTATTTT.

This clonotype was counted many times. The chain recombines TRBV7-6 with TRBJ2-2, with D possibly TRBD1 on 5 matching bases. The CDR3 extends over 16 amino acids. Germline CDR1 SGHVS, CDR2 FNYEAQ. V was shortened by 7 bases and J by 2 bases, with 17 bases between the two germline ends. DNA of the CDR3: TGTGCCAGCACCCCTGGCAGGCAGGGTAACACCGGGGAGCTGTTTTTT. This translates into CASTPGRQGNTGELFF.

The chain links TRBV18 to TRBJ2-1; tentative D call: TRBD1 (5 bases). Germline V gene lookup returns CDR1 KGHSH and CDR2 LQKENI. Trimming took 8 bases from V and 2 from J, leaving 13 bases between them. The CDR3 has 14 amino acids. DNA of the CDR3: TGTGCCAGCCTGGCGGACAACCCCTACAATGAGCAGTTCTTC. It specifies CASLADNPYNEQFF.

Regarding this clonotype: This may stem from a read error, because a much larger clone lies one nucleotide away. V usage is TRBV7-6 and J usage is TRBJ2-5, with D uncertain. CDR1 is SGHVS and CDR2 is FNYEAQ in the germline V gene. This CDR3 has 16 amino acids. The DNA for the CDR3 is TGTGCCAGCAGCTTACTTAGCCCCCCGATTAAAGAGCCCCAGTACTTC. Protein product: CASSLLSPPIKEPQYF.

This chain connects TRBV7-9 to TRBJ2-1; tentative D call: TRBD1 (5 bases). The germline CDR1 and CDR2 sequences are SEHNR and FQNEAQ (reference sequence). This CDR3 region has 16 residues. V lost 5 bases and J 6 bases, leaving 20 bases between the germline ends. The CDR3 here is CASSQRGQGFRNEQFF. CDR3 nucleotides: TGTGCCAGCAGCCAAAGGGGCCAGGGTTTTCGCAATGAGCAGTTCTTC. Full variable domain (missing parts from reference TRBV7-9 and TRBJ2-1): DTGVSQNPRHKITKRGQNVTFRCDPISEHNRLYWYRQTLGQGPEFLTYFQNEAQLEKSRLLSDRFSAERPKGSFSTLEIQRTEQGDSAMYLCASSQRGQGFRNEQFFGPGTRLTVL.

This clonotype has ten or more counts. The genes are TRBV27 and TRBJ2-5; D is undetermined. This CDR3 has 14 amino acids. The V end was cut by 5 bases, the J end by 5 bases, with 15 bases between. Germline CDR1 is MNHEY and CDR2 is SMNVEV (reference sequence). Here the CDR3 reads CASSRNLVLETQYF. Written as DNA, the CDR3 is TGTGCCAGCAGTCGGAACCTAGTCTTGGAGACCCAGTACTTC.

Comments on this clonotype: With a much larger clone just one base away, this may be a read error. This chain links TRBV7-6 with TRBJ2-1; tentatively, D is TRBD1 (6 bases). The germline V and J ends were trimmed by 5 bases and 6 bases, with 23 bases remaining between them. This CDR3 comprises 17 residues. Germline V lookup: CDR1 SGHVS, CDR2 FNYEAQ. The chain's CDR3 is CASSPPRDMGEGNEQFF. The CDR3 DNA sequence: TGTGCCAGCAGCCCCCCACGGGACATGGGAGAGGGCAATGAGCAGTTCTTC.

At least ten counts were recorded for this clonotype. The CDR3 spells CASSLGQGDQETQYF. The DNA for the CDR3 is TGTGCCAGCAGCTTGGGACAGGGGGACCAAGAGACCCAGTACTTC. J is TRBJ2-5 and V is TRBV11-3; TRBD1 matches at 11 bases. With V trimmed by 3 bases and J by 0 bases, 0 bases remained unmatched. From germline, CDR1 is SGHNT and CDR2 YENEEA. The CDR3 contains 15 residues.

J is TRBJ2-3 and V is TRBV28; D is undetermined. V lost 5 bases to trimming and J lost 1 base, with 13 bases between them. The CDR3 runs to 15 residues. Germline-derived CDR1 and CDR2 are MDHEN and SYDVKM. The CDR3 DNA follows: TGTGCCAGCAGTCTTCGATGGGCGGGCACAGATACGCAGTATTTT. Its protein product is CASSLRWAGTDTQYF.

The V call is TRBV4-1, the J call TRBJ2-2, with unresolved D. In germline, CDR1 is MGHRA, CDR2 YSYEKL. This CDR3 contains 14 residues. Trimming cost V 0 bases and J 6 bases, with 8 bases left between them. This chain's CDR3 is CASSQEFRSGELFF. The CDR3 nucleotides are TGCGCCAGCAGCCAAGAGTTCCGGTCCGGGGAGCTGTTTTTT.

This clonotype was seen only a few times. The chain couples TRBV23-1 to TRBJ1-3; D gene uncertain. TRBV23-1 has ORF status, its function being uncertain. V dropped 6 bases and J dropped 0 bases, with 9 bases sitting between them. CDR3 length equals 14 residues. In nucleotides, the CDR3 is TGCGCCAGCAGAGGGCCCAACTCTGGAAACACCATATATTTT. This sequence encodes CASRGPNSGNTIYF.

This clonotype turned up a few times. The V and J genes are TRBV4-3 and TRBJ1-1; no firm D call. Trimming left V 0 bases short and J 3 bases short, with 14 bases between. The CDR3 length is 16 residues. Germline CDR1 reads LGHNA; CDR2 reads YSLEER. CDR3 in amino acids: CASSQERALGDTEAFF. CDR3 bases: TGCGCCAGCAGCCAAGAAAGGGCGCTGGGAGACACTGAAGCTTTCTTT.

V usage is TRBV2 and J usage is TRBJ2-1; TRBD2 matches at 7 bases. The CDR3 totals 15 residues. The V gene's germline CDR1 is SNHLY and CDR2 FYNNEI. The V gene end was trimmed by 6 bases and the J gene end by 2 bases; junction bases not matched to a gene: 7. Written as DNA, the CDR3 is TGTGCCAGCAGGGGGGGGACGGAGGCCTACAATGAGCAGTTCTTC. Its translation is CASRGGTEAYNEQFF. The full variable domain, its missing parts supplied by reference TRBV2 and TRBJ2-1, is EPEVTQTPSHQVTQMGQEVILRCVPISNHLYFYWYRQILGQKVEFLVSFYNNEISEKSEIFDDQFSVERPDGSNFTLKIRSTKLEDSAMYFCASRGGTEAYNEQFFGPGTRLTVL.

On this clonotype: This sequence may be a read error, since a much larger clone differs from it by one base. The rearrangement joins TRBV7-2 to TRBJ1-3, with D hard to call. Germline CDR1 reads SGHTA; CDR2 reads FQGNSA. The CDR3 extends over 13 amino acids. Here the CDR3 reads CVSSLVGTRAIYF. As DNA, the CDR3 is TGTGTCAGCAGCTTAGTAGGAACGAGGGCCATATATTTT.

A few counts support this clonotype. This chain links TRBV29-1 with TRBJ1-2, with 7 bases identical to TRBD1. The V segment lost 7 bases and the J segment 4 bases; nucleotides outside the gene matches: 12. The CDR3 contains 14 residues. The V gene's germline CDR1 is SQVTM and CDR2 ANQGSEA. DNA for the CDR3: TGCAGCGCCCTAGGGGGGGACAGTAGCTATGGCTACACCTTC. Protein: CSALGGDSSYGYTF.

This clonotype came up a few times. This chain connects TRBV7-2 to TRBJ2-7; D remains unclear. The germline V gene encodes CDR1 SGHTA and CDR2 FQGNSA. This CDR3 contains 13 residues. Trimming pared 2 bases from V and 5 bases from J, leaving 10 bases between. This CDR3 is CASSLLPVNEQYV. The DNA for the CDR3 is TGTGCCAGCAGCTTACTACCGGTCAACGAGCAGTACGTC.